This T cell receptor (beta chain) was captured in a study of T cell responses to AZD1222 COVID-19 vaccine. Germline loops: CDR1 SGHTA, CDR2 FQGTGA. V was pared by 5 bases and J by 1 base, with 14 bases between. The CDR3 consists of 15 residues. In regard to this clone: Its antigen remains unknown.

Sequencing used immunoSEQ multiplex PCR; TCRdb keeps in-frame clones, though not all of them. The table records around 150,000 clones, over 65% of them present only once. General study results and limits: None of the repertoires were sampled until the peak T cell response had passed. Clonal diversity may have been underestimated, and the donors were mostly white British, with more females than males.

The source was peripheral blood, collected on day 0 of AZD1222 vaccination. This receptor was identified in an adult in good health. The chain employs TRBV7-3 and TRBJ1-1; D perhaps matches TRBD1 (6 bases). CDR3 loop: CASSPFGGANTEAFF. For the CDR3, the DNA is TGTGCCAGCAGCCCTTTCGGGGGCGCGAACACTGAAGCTTTCTTT. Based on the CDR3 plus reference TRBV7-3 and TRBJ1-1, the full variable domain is GAGVSQTPSNKVTEKGKYVELRCDPISGHTALYWYRQSLGQGPEFLIYFQGTGAADDSGLPNDRFFAVRPEGSVSTLKIQRTERGDSAVYLCASSPFGGANTEAFFGQGTRLTVV.